Reported below is one TCR beta chain. Antigen specificity is unknown. This sample is part of a study of T cell responses to AZD1222 COVID-19 vaccine. Points from the study as a whole: Spike-specific TCR breadth and depth rose after two AZD1222 doses. Donors in the cohort were predominantly white British and more often female, and clonal diversity was possibly underestimated. All repertoire sampling was performed exclusively after the peak T cell response.

Using immunoSEQ multiplex PCR, the repertoire was profiled, and TCRdb retains in-frame clones only, with some absent. The sample yields nearly 110,000 clones, 80% to 95% seen once. The CDR3 spans 18 residues. Germline CDR1 and CDR2: SGHAT and FQNNGV. J lost 2 bases, V lost 5 bases, and 13 bases had no gene match. This specimen was peripheral blood, taken 28 days after the second AZD1222 dose. V and J are TRBV11-2 and TRBJ2-3; TRBD2 aligns across 10 bases. The sequence was collected from an adult who received the AZD1222 COVID-19 vaccine. Written as DNA, the CDR3 is TGTGCCAGCAGCCCAGGGGGAGGACTAGCGGACCTCACAGATACGCAGTATTTT. Its protein product is CASSPGGGLADLTDTQYF.